This TCR beta chain was observed in a study of human T cells and chemical hapten exposure (dated by TCRdb to the early 2020s). Turning to the overall study: For sensitization, 2% DPC in acetone was applied to an approximately 2 cm by approximately 2 cm area of upper inner arm skin. Patch testing on the upper back used Finn chambers containing 0.01% DPC, with scoring done after 6 days according to International Contact Dermatitis Research Group standards. Libraries were pooled for sequencing, and variation in per-sample TCR yields was attributed mainly to small differences in library volumes within the pool. Blood samples were taken from patients before sensitization (week 0) and then at 2, 6 and about 24 weeks after DPC sensitization. The patient cohort, mostly female, included alopecia areata with under or over 50% scalp involvement, alopecia totalis and alopecia universalis. This study followed changes in the peripheral blood TCR repertoire in vivo during primary and secondary sensitization of alopecia patients to the hapten diphenylcyclopropenone (DPC). Throughout the study period of roughly 24 weeks, patients also received therapeutic DPC doses to the scalp every week. Blood for TCR sequencing was provided by twenty-nine alopecia patients at one to four time points (pre-sensitization, 2, 6 and 24 weeks).

The sample's time point label, in plain terms: patch test 3, about 24 weeks after DPC sensitization. Explained via the paper, the treatment or condition label denotes: therapeutic diphenylcyclopropenone sensitization with weekly scalp DPC. At every patch-test visit, the blood draw took place before the patch test was put on. To be eligible, patients had to be aged 18 to 70, diagnosed with alopecia and judged suitable for DPC therapy, while pregnant patients were excluded. Unfractionated whole blood was collected in Tempus Blood RNA tubes, and total RNA was extracted from that blood. Turning to this clonotype: This receptor's antigen is unknown. Per-base quality was not reported, and no clone a single base away is much larger than it.

Results and caveats for the whole study, not just this receptor: Compared with pre-sensitization or healthy control sets, expanded TCRs formed significantly more large CDR3 similarity clusters, which is consistent with antigen-driven responses. Patch test score correlated positively with the number of PT1 expanded TCRs, reaching significance at thresholds 8, 16 and 32 but not at 4. Because all patients had alopecia, a presumed autoimmune disease, the immune response of the patients might differ from that of healthy individuals. DPC sensitization did not change the number of TCRs with a frequency above 1 in 1000, and there was no evidence of changes in global repertoire structure. Repeated subsampling changed both the strength of the expansion versus patch-test correlation and the threshold at which the correlation became significant.

Libraries were made using RACE. Sequencing relied on a NextSeq 500. During library preparation, unique molecular identifiers were attached to individual cDNA molecules so that TCRs could be counted quantitatively and reproducibly. From each blood RNA sample, both TCR alpha and TCR beta chains were sequenced. The authors processed their data as follows. A median of about 87,000 TCRs per sample was observed, with a range of roughly 20,000 to 750,000. V, J and CDR3 annotation of the TCR reads was performed with the Decombinator software suite. For PS versus PT1 abundance plots, all samples were subsampled to the same number of TCRs (28,000). TCRs were defined as expanded if absent before sensitization and observed at least eight times at the 2-week time point. TCRdb trimmed public reads at Q25 via fastp, called clones via MiXCR and kept in-frame beta chains. Duplicate CDR3 protein sequences are folded into a single record with the most common DNA and genes. The V and J calls were not made by the authors but by TCRdb's processing. The sample table holds around 150,000 distinct CDR3 sequences, of which about a quarter were seen once. Roughly 2% of the sample is held by the ten biggest clonotypes.

Taken from cysteine to phenylalanine, the CDR3 has 15 residues. Only the CDR3 part of the read is kept: 45 bases, read in frame from the first base. CDR1 is given as SGHTA and CDR2 as FQGNSA, both from the germline V gene. V is cut by 1 base and J by 1 base, and the space between the germline ends is 9 bases. The sample here was whole blood, taken in connection with sensitization to the hapten diphenylcyclopropenone (DPC). This receptor was taken from a woman between 18 and 30 years old with alopecia areata. Some clones in this sample may be carry-over from other donors' samples. This sequence uses TRBV7-2 and TRBJ2-3, with the identity of the D gene unclear. The CDR3 region: CASSLGNFGTDTQYF. The DNA sequence follows: TGTGCCAGCAGCTTAGGGAACTTCGGCACAGATACGCAGTATTTT.